A selection of T cell receptor beta chains follows, all from one sample in a study of CD8 T cells in ankylosing spondylitis. TCRdb independently ran MiXCR on the 5' RACE reads; one entry per CDR3 protein. The sample shows some 450,000 distinct CDR3 sequences, under 20% of them seen only once. Sequencing input: blood, either unsorted or a sorted T cell fraction (not recorded which). The origin of the receptors is a male donor with ankylosing spondylitis. Each CDR3 is given with its conserved first and last residue. A D gene is named only where the DNA matches it firmly. Expanded clones get a size class; other rows say once, few or many, or leave the size out.

TRBJ2-1 | TRBD2 | TRBV5-1 | - | TGCGCCAGCAGCAGAAACCTAGCGGGGTCCTACAATGAGCAGTTCTTC | CASSRNLAGSYNEQFF
TRBJ2-2 | TRBD2 | TRBV6-5 | few | TGTGCCAGCAGTTCCATAGCGGGGGGGCTCACCGGGGAGCTGTTTTTT | CASSSIAGGLTGELFF
TRBJ1-2 | - | TRBV29-1 | - | TGCAGCGTGGGTCAGGAGCTCTATGGCTACACCTTC | CSVGQELYGYTF
TRBJ1-1 | TRBD1 | TRBV20-1 | - | TGCAGTGCTGACGGGACAGCCACTGAAGCTTTCTTT | CSADGTATEAFF
TRBJ2-7 | TRBD1 | TRBV24-1 | - | TGTGCCACCAGTGACCCTAGGACAGGGGGCAACGAGCAGTACTTC | CATSDPRTGGNEQYF
TRBJ2-3 | - | TRBV7-3 | - | TGTGCCAGCAGCCCGGATGGTGCTACAGATACGCAGTATTTT | CASSPDGATDTQYF
TRBJ2-1 | TRBD2 | TRBV14 | few | TGTGCCAGCAGCCGACTAGCTGTTGTCCCTGGGCAGTTCTTC | CASSRLAVVPGQFF
TRBJ2-1 | TRBD2 | TRBV19 | - | TGTGCCAGTAGTTTTGCGGGGGTCACCTACAATGAGCAGTTCTTC | CASSFAGVTYNEQFF
TRBJ2-3 | - | TRBV24-1 | - | TGTGCCACTTCACCGGGACCGCTCACAGATACGCAGTATTTT | CATSPGPLTDTQYF
TRBJ1-5 | - | TRBV12-3/TRBV12-4 | few | TGTGCCAGCAGCTTAGGGAGTCAGCCCCAGCATTTT | CASSLGSQPQHF
TRBJ1-4 | - | TRBV12-3/TRBV12-4 | - | TGTGCCAGCAGTTTTCAGACAGGTCTAACTAATGAAAAACTGTTTTTT | CASSFQTGLTNEKLFF
TRBJ1-1 | TRBD1 | TRBV3-1 | many | TGTGCCAGCAGCCTCCGGGACAGGGACACTGAAGCTTTCTTT | CASSLRDRDTEAFF
TRBJ2-3 | TRBD1 | TRBV3-1 | few | TGTGCCAGCAGCCAACTGGGGGCAGGGGGCCGGGATACGCAGTATTTT | CASSQLGAGGRDTQYF
TRBJ1-2 | - | TRBV12-3/TRBV12-4 | few | TGTGCCAGCAGCCAAACGGACGGCTACACCTTC | CASSQTDGYTF
TRBJ2-2 | TRBD2 | TRBV20-1 | - | TGCAGTGCTAGTTCCCCTAGCGGGAGGCCCACCGGGGAGCTGTTTTTT | CSASSPSGRPTGELFF
TRBJ2-7 | - | TRBV20-1 | few | TGCAGTGCTAAAGAACTCCTATACGAGCAGTACTTC | CSAKELLYEQYF
TRBJ2-5 | TRBD2 | TRBV24-1 | few | TGTGCCACCAGTGATGGGACTAGCGGGAAGGAGACCCAGTACTTC | CATSDGTSGKETQYF
TRBJ2-1 | TRBD2 | TRBV12-3/TRBV12-4 | many | TGTGCCAGCAGTCCCCGGCACGGGACTAGCGGGAGGACCTCCTACAATGAGCAGTTCTTC | CASSPRHGTSGRTSYNEQFF
TRBJ1-5 | - | TRBV12-3/TRBV12-4 | few | TGTGCCAGCAGTGGGGGGGAGCAGCCCCAGCATTTT | CASSGGEQPQHF
TRBJ1-4 | - | TRBV30 | - | TGTGCCTGGAGTGTTTCCGGGGTAGGGACCGTTAATGAAAAACTGTTTTTT | CAWSVSGVGTVNEKLFF
TRBJ1-6 | - | TRBV30 | - | TGTGCCTGGAGTCGCGACATGAGGGATTCACCCCTCCACTTT | CAWSRDMRDSPLHF
TRBJ2-5 | TRBD2 | TRBV20-1 | few | TGCAGTGCTAGACAAGCGGGAGGAGGGGTACGGAAGACCCAGTACTTC | CSARQAGGGVRKTQYF
TRBJ1-5 | - | TRBV3-1 | - | TGTGCCAGCAGCCAAGGATCGGGGACGAATCAGCCCCAGCATTTT | CASSQGSGTNQPQHF
TRBJ2-7 | - | TRBV11-2 | - | TGTGCCAGCAGTCCTCCCGGGACCAAATCCTACGAGCAGTACTTC | CASSPPGTKSYEQYF
TRBJ1-4 | - | TRBV19 | few | TGTGCCAGTAGTACTTCCCCGAAGGGAGGTGTGGAAAAACTGTTTTTT | CASSTSPKGGVEKLFF
TRBJ2-1 | TRBD2 | TRBV10-3 | - | TGTGCCATCAGATCTCTAGCGGGAAATGACAATGAGCAGTTCTTC | CAIRSLAGNDNEQFF
TRBJ2-2 | - | TRBV12-3/TRBV12-4 | few | TGTGCCAGCACCAGAAACAGGGCCACCGGGGAGCTGTTTTTT | CASTRNRATGELFF